The clone carrying this T cell receptor beta chain was recorded once. Its matching antigen is unknown. The germline V gene encodes CDR1 SGHRS and CDR2 YFSETQ. Trimming removed 1 base from V and 6 bases from J; junction bases left unmatched: 4. The CDR3 totals 14 residues. The data originate from a study of cytomegalovirus exposure and HLA in healthy donors. General study results and limits: In a later analysis, a genetic analysis reported fewer productive-TCR N-insertions in an Asian-associated ancestry cluster than the cohort average. A previous analysis found most TCR beta V segments productive roughly 87% or roughly 30% of the time.

This PCR relied on a set of 60 Vbeta primers and 13 Jbeta primers. TCRdb's table, derived via immunoSEQ multiplex PCR, lists solely in-frame clones and lacks some. The data show fewer than 200,000 clones, roughly 74% seen once. The TCR was taken from a male donor in good health and CMV-seronegative. V gene TRBV5-1 combines with J gene TRBJ2-7; TRBD1 aligns across 10 bases. The sequenced sample was PBMCs. CDR3 sequence: CASSLSGTGVEQYF. DNA of the CDR3: TGCGCCAGCAGCTTGAGTGGGACAGGGGTCGAGCAGTACTTC.